A selection of T cell receptor beta chains follows, all from one sample in a study of blood T cell repertoires in COVID-19. Some clones are missing from TCRdb's copy, which holds only in-frame ones; the method was immunoSEQ multiplex PCR. This table holds roughly 150,000 clones, 88% found once. Input material: peripheral blood. These receptors originate from a man aged 50-59 years who had recovered from COVID-19. Each CDR3 is given with its conserved first and last residue. D genes are given only for firm matches. The size field is filled for only some rows; it gives once, few, many or a size class.

j_gene,len,abundance,d_gene,v_gene,CDR3aa,CDR3nt
TRBJ1-5,14,once,-,TRBV27,CASSFGGGGQPQHF,TGTGCCAGCAGTTTCGGGGGGGGTGGGCAGCCCCAGCATTTT
TRBJ1-6,12,once,-,TRBV25-1,CASSEYRAPLHF,TGTGCCAGCAGTGAATATCGGGCACCCCTCCACTTT
TRBJ1-2,12,-,TRBD1,TRBV3-1/TRBV3-2,CASGQGDYGYTF,TGTGCCAGCGGACAGGGGGACTATGGCTACACCTTC
TRBJ2-7,13,-,-,TRBV19,CAIAPRKGDEQYF,TGTGCCATAGCTCCTAGGAAGGGAGACGAGCAGTACTTC
TRBJ1-5,15,-,-,TRBV7-2,CASSLTSRASGPQHF,TGTGCCAGCAGTCTTACTAGTAGGGCTTCGGGGCCCCAGCATTTT
TRBJ1-1,16,-,TRBD1,TRBV27,CASSLKGTGKNTEAFF,TGTGCCAGCAGTTTAAAAGGGACAGGGAAGAACACTGAAGCTTTCTTT
TRBJ2-4,15,-,TRBD1,TRBV13,CASSEGTGAVNIQYF,TGTGCCAGCAGCGAAGGTACAGGGGCCGTAAACATTCAGTACTTC
TRBJ1-2,14,few,-,TRBV25-1,CASSEDSSGYGYTF,TGTGCCAGCAGTGAAGATTCAAGCGGCTATGGCTACACCTTC
TRBJ2-7,16,-,-,TRBV9,CASSFTPLALSYEQYF,TGTGCCAGCAGCTTCACCCCCCTAGCGTTGAGCTACGAGCAGTACTTC
TRBJ2-3,17,-,TRBD2,TRBV7-9,CASSWRTSGGRTDTQYF,TGTGCCAGCAGCTGGCGGACTAGCGGGGGCCGCACAGATACGCAGTATTTT
TRBJ1-4,14,-,TRBD1,TRBV9,CASSPGQGREKLFF,TGTGCCAGCAGCCCCGGACAGGGGAGGGAAAAACTGTTTTTT
TRBJ2-2,14,-,-,TRBV11-2,CASSSGSNTGELFF,TGTGCCAGCAGCAGCGGATCGAACACCGGGGAGCTGTTTTTT
TRBJ2-2,15,-,TRBD1,TRBV5-1,CASSWTGLNTGELFF,TGCGCCAGCAGCTGGACAGGATTGAACACCGGGGAGCTGTTTTTT
TRBJ2-5,17,few,TRBD2,TRBV24-1,CATSDLELAGGQETQYF,TGTGCCACCAGTGATTTGGAGCTAGCGGGGGGGCAAGAGACCCAGTACTTC
TRBJ2-7,14,-,TRBD1,TRBV19,CASSIEHRGHEQYF,TGTGCCAGTAGTATAGAACACAGGGGCCACGAGCAGTACTTC
TRBJ2-7,13,few,TRBD2,TRBV6-5,CASRRAGNYEQYF,TGTGCCAGCAGAAGAGCGGGGAACTACGAGCAGTACTTC
TRBJ2-3,14,-,TRBD1,TRBV5-8,CASSRDRGTDTQYF,TGTGCCAGCAGCCGCGACAGGGGGACAGATACGCAGTATTTT
TRBJ2-3,16,few,TRBD1,TRBV4-1,CASSQVSGQGRDTQYF,TGCGCCAGCAGCCAAGTATCGGGACAGGGAAGGGATACGCAGTATTTT
TRBJ1-1,16,-,-,TRBV5-1,CASTRGAGVEDTEAFF,TGCGCCAGCACCCGGGGGGCAGGGGTGGAGGACACTGAAGCTTTCTTT
TRBJ1-5,15,-,TRBD1,TRBV2,CASSVDRPRGQPQHF,TGTGCCAGCAGTGTGGACAGGCCGAGGGGACAGCCCCAGCATTTT
TRBJ2-7,18,-,-,TRBV4-1,CASSHLPLTVVPRYEQYF,TGCGCCAGCAGCCACCTACCGCTGACAGTAGTTCCCCGATACGAGCAGTACTTC
TRBJ1-3,16,-,-,TRBV28,CASSLRRRTAGNTIYF,TGTGCCAGCAGTTTACGAAGAAGGACAGCTGGAAACACCATATATTTT
TRBJ1-2,18,-,-,TRBV12-1,CASSYPTTGPRGNYGYTF,TGTGCCAGCAGCTACCCCACGACAGGTCCGAGGGGAAACTATGGCTACACCTTC
TRBJ2-1,17,-,TRBD2,TRBV27,CASSPSGRPYVVNEQFF,TGTGCCAGCAGTCCCAGCGGGAGGCCCTATGTCGTAAATGAGCAGTTCTTC
TRBJ2-1,15,-,TRBD2,TRBV3-1/TRBV3-2,CASSLGLAGVNEQFF,TGTGCCAGCAGCCTGGGACTAGCGGGGGTTAATGAGCAGTTCTTC
TRBJ1-2,13,-,-,TRBV6-6,CASRIGTNYGYTF,TGTGCCAGCAGGATAGGGACAAACTATGGCTACACCTTC
TRBJ2-2,15,few,-,TRBV7-6,CASSLSRGNTGELFF,TGTGCCAGCAGCTTGAGCAGGGGGAACACCGGGGAGCTGTTTTTT
TRBJ1-3,17,few,TRBD1,TRBV5-4,CASSLAPGQGAGNTIYF,TGTGCCAGCAGCTTGGCCCCCGGACAGGGGGCTGGAAACACCATATATTTT
TRBJ2-1,14,-,-,TRBV7-2,CASSLGGPYNEQFF,TGTGCCAGCAGCTTGGGCGGGCCCTACAATGAGCAGTTCTTC
TRBJ1-1,15,once,-,TRBV4-3,CASSLWQGGGTEAFF,TGCGCCAGCAGCCTATGGCAGGGAGGTGGCACTGAAGCTTTCTTT
TRBJ2-2,17,-,TRBD1,TRBV11-2,CASSFRPTGGDAGELFF,TGTGCCAGCAGCTTTAGGCCAACAGGGGGCGACGCCGGGGAGCTGTTTTTT
TRBJ2-7,15,-,-,TRBV7-8,CASSLAGVRGSRQYF,TGTGCCAGCAGCTTAGCGGGTGTCAGGGGCTCGAGGCAGTACTTC
TRBJ1-1,15,once,-,TRBV18,CASSPRGLMNTEAFF,TGTGCCAGCTCACCAAGGGGCCTGATGAACACTGAAGCTTTCTTT
TRBJ2-7,17,-,TRBD1,TRBV9,CASSVVDRGPPYYEQYF,TGTGCCAGCAGCGTAGTGGACAGGGGGCCCCCCTACTACGAGCAGTACTTC
TRBJ1-5,13,-,-,TRBV30,CAWSYREGLPQHF,TGTGCCTGGAGTTACAGGGAGGGTTTGCCCCAGCATTTT
TRBJ2-7,14,-,TRBD2,TRBV7-2,CASSSPGLPYEQYF,TGTGCCAGCAGCTCCCCGGGACTACCCTACGAGCAGTACTTC
TRBJ2-5,15,-,TRBD2,TRBV5-1,CASSHNSNNREAQYF,TGCGCCAGCAGCCATAACTCGAACAACCGGGAGGCCCAGTACTTC
TRBJ2-7,14,-,-,TRBV7-2,CASRAGPSSYEQYF,TGTGCCAGCAGGGCGGGGCCGAGCTCCTACGAGCAGTACTTC
TRBJ1-2,14,-,-,TRBV27,CASSARLTGYGYTF,TGTGCCAGCAGTGCCCGGTTAACGGGCTATGGCTACACCTTC
TRBJ2-7,14,-,-,TRBV14,CASSQESTVGEQYF,TGTGCCAGCAGCCAAGAGTCTACGGTCGGTGAGCAGTACTTC
TRBJ1-4,16,-,-,TRBV7-2,CASSPRVGLANEKLFF,TGTGCCAGCAGCCCCAGGGTAGGCCTAGCTAATGAAAAACTGTTTTTT
TRBJ2-6,14,-,-,TRBV5-1,CASTVNSGANVLTF,TGCGCCAGCACCGTTAACTCTGGGGCCAACGTCCTGACTTTC
TRBJ2-7,15,once,TRBD2,TRBV10-3,CAISEYEAGKNEQYF,TGTGCCATCAGTGAGTATGAAGCGGGAAAAAACGAGCAGTACTTC
TRBJ1-4,17,-,-,TRBV5-6,CASSFRLQGRGREKLFF,TGTGCCAGCAGCTTTAGATTACAGGGCAGGGGAAGAGAAAAACTGTTTTTT
TRBJ2-5,12,-,-,TRBV2,CASSEVRETQYF,TGTGCCAGCAGTGAAGTCCGAGAGACCCAGTACTTC
TRBJ1-5,14,-,-,TRBV28,CASGLVSGNQPQHF,TGTGCCAGCGGTTTAGTTAGCGGAAATCAGCCCCAGCATTTT
TRBJ2-5,15,-,TRBD2,TRBV2,CASMTGLAGVETQYF,TGTGCCAGCATGACAGGACTAGCGGGAGTAGAGACCCAGTACTTC
TRBJ1-5,15,-,-,TRBV6-5,CASRLQGQGNQPQHF,TGTGCCAGCAGACTCCAGGGGCAAGGCAATCAGCCCCAGCATTTT